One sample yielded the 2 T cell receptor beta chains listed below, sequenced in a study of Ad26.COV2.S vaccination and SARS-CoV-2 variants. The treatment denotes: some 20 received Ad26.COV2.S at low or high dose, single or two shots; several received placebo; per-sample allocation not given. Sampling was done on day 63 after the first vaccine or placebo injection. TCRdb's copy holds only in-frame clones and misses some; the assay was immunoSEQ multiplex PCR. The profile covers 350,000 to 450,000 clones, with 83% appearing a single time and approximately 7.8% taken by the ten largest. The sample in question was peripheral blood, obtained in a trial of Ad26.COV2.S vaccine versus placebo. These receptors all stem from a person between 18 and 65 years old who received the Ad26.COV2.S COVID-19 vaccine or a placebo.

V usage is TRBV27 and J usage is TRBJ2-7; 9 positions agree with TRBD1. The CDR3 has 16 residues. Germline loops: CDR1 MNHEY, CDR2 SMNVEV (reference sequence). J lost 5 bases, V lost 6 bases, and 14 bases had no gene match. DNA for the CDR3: TGTGCCAGCAGCTTGGGACCGGGACAGGGTGAAGACGAGCAGTACTTC. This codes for CASSLGPGQGEDEQYF.

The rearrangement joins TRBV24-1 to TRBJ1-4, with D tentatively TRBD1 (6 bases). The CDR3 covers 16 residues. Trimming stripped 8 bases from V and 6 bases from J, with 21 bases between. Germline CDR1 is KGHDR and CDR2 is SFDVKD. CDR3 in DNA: TGTGCCACCACCTCGGGGACACCGCCGGAGGATGAAAAACTGTTTTTT. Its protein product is CATTSGTPPEDEKLFF.